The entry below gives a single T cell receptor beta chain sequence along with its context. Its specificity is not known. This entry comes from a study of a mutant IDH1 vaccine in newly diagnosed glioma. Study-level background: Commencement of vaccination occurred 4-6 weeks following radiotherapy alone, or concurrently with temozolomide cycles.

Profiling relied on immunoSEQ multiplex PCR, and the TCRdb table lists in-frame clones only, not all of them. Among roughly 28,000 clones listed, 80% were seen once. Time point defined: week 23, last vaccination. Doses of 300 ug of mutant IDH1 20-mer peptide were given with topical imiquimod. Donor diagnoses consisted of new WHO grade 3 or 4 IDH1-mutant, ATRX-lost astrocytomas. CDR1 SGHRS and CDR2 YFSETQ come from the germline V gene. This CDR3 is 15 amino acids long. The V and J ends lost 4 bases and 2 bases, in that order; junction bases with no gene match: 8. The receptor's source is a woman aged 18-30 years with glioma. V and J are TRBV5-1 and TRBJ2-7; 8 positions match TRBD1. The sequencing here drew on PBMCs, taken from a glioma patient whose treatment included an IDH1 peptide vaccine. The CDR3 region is CASSGGQVRAYEQYF. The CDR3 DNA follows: TGCGCCAGCAGCGGGGGACAGGTCCGGGCCTACGAGCAGTACTTC.